This T cell receptor beta chain was sequenced in a study of cytomegalovirus exposure and HLA in healthy donors. This CDR3 has 14 residues. Germline-derived CDR1 and CDR2 are SGHAT and FQNNGV. V lost 7 bases and J 3 bases, leaving 12 bases between the germline ends. Primers: 60 Vbeta forward and 13 Jbeta reverse. The table came from immunoSEQ multiplex PCR; TCRdb's copy has only in-frame clones and leaves some out. This sample has hundreds of thousands of clones, with roughly 89% found just once. This clone has only one observation. Antigen unknown. The study's findings and limits: When analyzed later, a missense DCLRE1C variant was found to be linked to TCR beta V- and J-gene trimming. Upon later analysis, HLA-associated TCR beta chains proved more clonally expanded than other, equally common chains. Only CMV serostatus was available as immune exposure information.

This receptor was obtained from a young woman in good health and CMV-seronegative. V usage is TRBV11-2 and J usage is TRBJ2-2; D might be TRBD2 (6 bases). What was sequenced was PBMCs. DNA for the CDR3: TGTGCCAGCAAACCCGGGACTTACACCGGGGAGCTGTTTTTT. Translating it yields CASKPGTYTGELFF.